This T cell receptor beta chain comes out of a study of response to subunit inactivated influenza vaccine (dated by TCRdb to 2016 to 2018). As for the study more broadly: To follow how T cells responded to a trivalent subunit inactivated influenza vaccine, the researchers relied on deep quantitative profiling of the T cell receptor repertoire. The paper as a whole reports these results and caveats: It was suggested by the authors that each seasonal influenza vaccination may recruit only a limited number of new T cells.

The library came from RT-PCR. The sample was run on an Illumina HiSeq 2500. TCRdb passed the public sequencing reads through fastp at Q25 and MiXCR, retaining productive beta sequences. Rows matching on CDR3 protein sequence are summarized as one entry with the most common DNA and genes. This sample comprises around 750,000 distinct CDR3 sequences, 21% of them detected only once. The leading ten clones occupy around 9.6% of the sample. Comments on this clonotype: Its binding antigen is unknown. Base qualities are missing; no much larger clone stands one base away.

Relative to germline, V is 3 bases shorter and J is 5 bases shorter, with 19 bases between their ends. The cysteine opens and the phenylalanine closes a CDR3 of 15 amino acids. Only the CDR3 DNA is retained, 45 bases long and in frame from the first base. The germline V gene (reference sequence) gives CDR1 as DFQATT and CDR2 as SNEGSKA. The chain joins TRBV20-1 to TRBJ2-5; a tentative D match to TRBD2 spans 5 bases. The input for sequencing was PBMCs from blood, taken 5 to 6 days after vaccination. The TCR sequence derives from a man between 50 and 59 years old who received an inactivated influenza vaccine. Donor details come from another sample of the same person, matched by shared clones. The sequenced DNA: TGCAGTGCTAGCCGGGGTTGGCGGCAGGTGGAGACCCAGTACTTC. This sequence encodes CSASRGWRQVETQYF.